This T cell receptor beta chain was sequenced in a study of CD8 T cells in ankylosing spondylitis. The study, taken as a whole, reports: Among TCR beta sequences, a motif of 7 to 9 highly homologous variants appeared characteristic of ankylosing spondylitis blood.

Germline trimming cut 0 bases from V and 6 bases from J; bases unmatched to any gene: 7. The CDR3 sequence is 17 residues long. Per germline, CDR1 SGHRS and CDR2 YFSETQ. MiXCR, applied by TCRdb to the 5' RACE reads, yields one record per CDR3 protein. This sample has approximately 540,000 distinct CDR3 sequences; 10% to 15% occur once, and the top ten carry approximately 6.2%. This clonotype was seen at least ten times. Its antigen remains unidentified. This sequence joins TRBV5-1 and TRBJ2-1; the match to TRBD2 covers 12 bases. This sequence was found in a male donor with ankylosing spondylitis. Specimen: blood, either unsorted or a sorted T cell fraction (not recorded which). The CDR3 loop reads CASSLARLAGDTNEQFF. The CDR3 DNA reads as TGCGCCAGCAGCTTGGCCCGACTAGCGGGAGATACCAATGAGCAGTTCTTC. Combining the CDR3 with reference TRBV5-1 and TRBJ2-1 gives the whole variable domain KAGVTQTPRYLIKTRGQQVTLSCSPISGHRSVSWYQQTPGQGLQFLFEYFSETQRNKGNFPGRFSGRQFSNSRSEMNVSTLELGDSALYLCASSLARLAGDTNEQFFGPGTRLTVL.